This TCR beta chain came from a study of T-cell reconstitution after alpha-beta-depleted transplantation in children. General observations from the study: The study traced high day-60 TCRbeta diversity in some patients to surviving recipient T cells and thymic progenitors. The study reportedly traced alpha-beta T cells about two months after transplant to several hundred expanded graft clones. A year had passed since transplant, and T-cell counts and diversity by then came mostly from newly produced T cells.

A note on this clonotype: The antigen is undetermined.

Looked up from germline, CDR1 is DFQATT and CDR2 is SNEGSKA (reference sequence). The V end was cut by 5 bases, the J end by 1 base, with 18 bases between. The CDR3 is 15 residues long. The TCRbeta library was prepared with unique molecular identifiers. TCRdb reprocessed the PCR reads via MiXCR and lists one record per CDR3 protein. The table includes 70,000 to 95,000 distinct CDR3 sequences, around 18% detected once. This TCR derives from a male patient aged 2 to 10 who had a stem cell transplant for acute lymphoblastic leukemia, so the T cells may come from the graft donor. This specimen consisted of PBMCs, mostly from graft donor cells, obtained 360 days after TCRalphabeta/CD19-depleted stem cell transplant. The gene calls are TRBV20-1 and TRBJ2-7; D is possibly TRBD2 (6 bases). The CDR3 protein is CSAPRLAGNSYEQYF. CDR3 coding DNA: TGCAGTGCTCCGCGTTTGGCGGGGAATTCCTACGAGCAGTACTTC.